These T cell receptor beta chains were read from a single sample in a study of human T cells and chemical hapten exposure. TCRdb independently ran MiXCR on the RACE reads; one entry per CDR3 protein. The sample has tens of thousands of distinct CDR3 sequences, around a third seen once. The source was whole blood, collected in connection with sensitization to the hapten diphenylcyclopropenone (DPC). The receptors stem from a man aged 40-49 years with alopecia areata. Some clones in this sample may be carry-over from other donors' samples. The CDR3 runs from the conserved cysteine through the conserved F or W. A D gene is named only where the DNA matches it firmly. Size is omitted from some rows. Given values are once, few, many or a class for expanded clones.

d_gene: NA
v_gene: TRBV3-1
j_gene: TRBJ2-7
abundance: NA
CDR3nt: TGTGCCAGCCTGGATGAGGGAGCATACCCCTACGAGCAGTACTTC
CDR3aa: CASLDEGAYPYEQYF

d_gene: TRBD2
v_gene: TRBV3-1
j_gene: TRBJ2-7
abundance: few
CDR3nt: TGTGCCAGCAGCCAAGGAGCGGGAGGGCGTGAGCAGTACTTC
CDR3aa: CASSQGAGGREQYF

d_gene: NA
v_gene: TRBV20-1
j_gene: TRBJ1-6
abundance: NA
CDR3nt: TGCAGTGCTAGCGAACAGGCTAATTCACCCCTCCACTTT
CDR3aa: CSASEQANSPLHF

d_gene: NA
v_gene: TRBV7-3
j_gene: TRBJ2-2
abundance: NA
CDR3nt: TGTGCCAGCAGGCGAATGGGGGACACCGGGGAGCTGTTTTTT
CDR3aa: CASRRMGDTGELFF

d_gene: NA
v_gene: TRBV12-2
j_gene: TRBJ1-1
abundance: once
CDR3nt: TGTGCAAGTCGCTCCTACCGGGACAGAAGTATGAACACTGAAGCTTTCTTT
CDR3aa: CASRSYRDRSMNTEAFF

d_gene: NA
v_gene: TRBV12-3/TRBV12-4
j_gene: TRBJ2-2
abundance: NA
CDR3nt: TGTGCCAGCAGTTCGAGGGAAGCCGGGGAGCTGTTTTTT
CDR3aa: CASSSREAGELFF

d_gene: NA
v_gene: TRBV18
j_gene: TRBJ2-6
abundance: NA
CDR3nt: TGTGCCAGCTCACAAAACTCTGGGGCCAACGTCCTGACTTTC
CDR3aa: CASSQNSGANVLTF

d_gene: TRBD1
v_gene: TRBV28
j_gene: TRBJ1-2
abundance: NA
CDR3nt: TGTGCCAGCAGTTACAGGGGAGGCTATGGCTACACCTTC
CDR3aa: CASSYRGGYGYTF

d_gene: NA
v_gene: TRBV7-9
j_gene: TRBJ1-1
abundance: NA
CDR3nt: TGTGCCAGCAGCCCCGCGCGGGGCACTGAAGCTTTCTTT
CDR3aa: CASSPARGTEAFF

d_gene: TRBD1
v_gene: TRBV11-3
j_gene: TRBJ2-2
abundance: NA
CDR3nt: TGTGCCAGCAGCCAACCGGGACAGGGGATAGCCGGGGAGCTGTTTTTT
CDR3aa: CASSQPGQGIAGELFF

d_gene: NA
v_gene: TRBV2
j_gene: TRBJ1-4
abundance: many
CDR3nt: TGTGCCAGCAGTGAAACCGGCCTTGATGAAAAACTGTTTTTT
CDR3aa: CASSETGLDEKLFF

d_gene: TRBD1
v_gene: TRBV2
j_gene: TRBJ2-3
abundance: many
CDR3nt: TGTGCCAGCAGTACGGACAGGGCGCGGACAGATACGCAGTATTTT
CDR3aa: CASSTDRARTDTQYF

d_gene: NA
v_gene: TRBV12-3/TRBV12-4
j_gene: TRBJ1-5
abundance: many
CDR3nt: TGTGCCAGCAGTTTCGGCAATCAGCCCCAGCATTTT
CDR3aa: CASSFGNQPQHF

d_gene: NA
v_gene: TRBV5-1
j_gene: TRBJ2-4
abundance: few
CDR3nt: TGCGCCAGCAGCCCAAAGACTAGTTTAGGCAAAAACATTCAGTACTTC
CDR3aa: CASSPKTSLGKNIQYF

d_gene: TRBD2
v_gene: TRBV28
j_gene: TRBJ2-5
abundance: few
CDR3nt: TGTGCCAGCAGGCCCCGGGGAGCGGGAGGGCCAATAGAGACCCAGTACTTC
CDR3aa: CASRPRGAGGPIETQYF

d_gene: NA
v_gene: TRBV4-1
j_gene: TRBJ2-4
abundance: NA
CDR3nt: TGCGCCAGCAGCCAAGAGGGTACCAACGGAAACATTCAGTACTTC
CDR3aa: CASSQEGTNGNIQYF

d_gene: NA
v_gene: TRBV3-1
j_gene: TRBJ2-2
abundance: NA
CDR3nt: TGTGCCAGCAGTAAGTCGGTCGGGGAGCTGTTTTTT
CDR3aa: CASSKSVGELFF

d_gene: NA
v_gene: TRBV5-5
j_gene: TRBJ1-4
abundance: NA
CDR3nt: TGTGCCAGCAGCTTGGATTTTCAGGGCGACAATGAAAAACTGTTTTTT
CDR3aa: CASSLDFQGDNEKLFF

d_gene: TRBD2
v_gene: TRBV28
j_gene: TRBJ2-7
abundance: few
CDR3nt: TGTGCCAGCAGTTTTCGGAGCGGGAGGACCTACGAGCAGTACTTC
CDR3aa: CASSFRSGRTYEQYF

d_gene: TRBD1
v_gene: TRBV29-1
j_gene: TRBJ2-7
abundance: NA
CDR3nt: TGCAGCGTTGAAGACCCGGACAGGGGCCCCTACGAGCAGTACTTC
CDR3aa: CSVEDPDRGPYEQYF

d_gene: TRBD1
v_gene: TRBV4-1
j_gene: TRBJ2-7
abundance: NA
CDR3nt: TGCGCCAGCAGCCGCCAGGGACAGGTAGGCTACGAGCAGTACTTC
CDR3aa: CASSRQGQVGYEQYF

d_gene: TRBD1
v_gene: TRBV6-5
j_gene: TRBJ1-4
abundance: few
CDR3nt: TGTGCCAGCAGTGAACAGGGGGCACGTGAAAAACTGTTTTTT
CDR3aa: CASSEQGAREKLFF

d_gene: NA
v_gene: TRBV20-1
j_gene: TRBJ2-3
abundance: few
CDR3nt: TGCAGTGCTAAGGTGGATACGCAGTATTTT
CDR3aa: CSAKVDTQYF

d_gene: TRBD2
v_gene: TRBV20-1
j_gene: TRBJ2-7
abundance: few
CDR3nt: TGCAGTGCCGAACGGGGGAGGGACGAGCAGTACTTC
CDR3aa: CSAERGRDEQYF

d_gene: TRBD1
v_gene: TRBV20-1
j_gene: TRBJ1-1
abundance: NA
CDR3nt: TGCAGTGCCCGAGGACAGGGGAAAGCTTTCTTT
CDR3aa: CSARGQGKAFF

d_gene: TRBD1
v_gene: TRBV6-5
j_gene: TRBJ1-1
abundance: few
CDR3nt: TGTGCCAGCAGTTACTCGAAGGGGGCGAACACTGAAGCTTTCTTT
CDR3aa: CASSYSKGANTEAFF

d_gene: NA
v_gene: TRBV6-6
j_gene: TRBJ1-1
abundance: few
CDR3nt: TGTGCCAGCAGGGCCGGGCAGCTCACTGAAGCTTTCTTT
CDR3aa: CASRAGQLTEAFF

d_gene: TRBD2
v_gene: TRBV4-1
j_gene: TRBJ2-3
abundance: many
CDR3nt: TGCGCCAGCAGCCAGCGAGCGGGAGTGATGTCGGCTACAGATACGCAGTATTTT
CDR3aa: CASSQRAGVMSATDTQYF

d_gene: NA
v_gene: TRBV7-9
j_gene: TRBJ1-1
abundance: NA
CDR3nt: TGTGCCAGCAGCTTAGCGGCACTGAGGCAGCTGAACACTGAAGCTTTCTTT
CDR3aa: CASSLAALRQLNTEAFF

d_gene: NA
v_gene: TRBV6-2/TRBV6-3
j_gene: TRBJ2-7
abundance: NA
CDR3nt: TGTGCCAGCAGGGGACCGCTGACCTCCTACGAGCAGTACTTC
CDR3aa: CASRGPLTSYEQYF

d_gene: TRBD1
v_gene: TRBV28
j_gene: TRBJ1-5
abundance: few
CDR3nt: TGTGCCAGCAGCTCCCCGGACAGGGGCAATCAGCCCCAGCATTTT
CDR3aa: CASSSPDRGNQPQHF

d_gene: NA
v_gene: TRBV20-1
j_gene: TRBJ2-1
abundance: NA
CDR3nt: TGCAGTGCTTCCCGGGACAAACTCAATGAGCAGTTCTTC
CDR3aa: CSASRDKLNEQFF

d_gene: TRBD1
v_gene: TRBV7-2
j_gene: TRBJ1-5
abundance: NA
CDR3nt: TGTGCCAGCAGCTACGACAGGGGGCTGGGTAGCAATCAGCCCCAGCATTTT
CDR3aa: CASSYDRGLGSNQPQHF

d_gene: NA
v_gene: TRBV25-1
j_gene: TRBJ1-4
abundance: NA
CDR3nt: TGTGCCAGCAGTGGCCAGGGTTTTCCCACGGAAAAACTGTTTTTT
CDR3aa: CASSGQGFPTEKLFF

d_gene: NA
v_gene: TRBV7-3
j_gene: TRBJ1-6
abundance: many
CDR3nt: TGTGCCAGCAGCTCCAGAGGCGGGGGTAATTCACCCCTCCACTTT
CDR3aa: CASSSRGGGNSPLHF

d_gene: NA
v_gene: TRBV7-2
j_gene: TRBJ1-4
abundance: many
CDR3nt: TGTGCCAGCAGCTCCCCACAGTGGGTGGGATTTGAAAAACTGTTTTTT
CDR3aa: CASSSPQWVGFEKLFF

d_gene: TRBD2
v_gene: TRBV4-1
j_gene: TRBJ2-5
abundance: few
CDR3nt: TGCGCCAGCAGCGGAGGACTAGCGGGACAAGAGACCCAGTACTTC
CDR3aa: CASSGGLAGQETQYF

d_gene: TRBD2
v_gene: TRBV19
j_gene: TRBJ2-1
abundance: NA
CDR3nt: TGTGCCAGTATGAGGGCTAGCGGGAGCTCCTACAATGAGCAGTTCTTC
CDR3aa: CASMRASGSSYNEQFF

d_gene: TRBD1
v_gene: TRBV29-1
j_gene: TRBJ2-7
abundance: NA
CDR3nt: TGCAGCGTTGAAGTCTTGGACAGGGGCAATTTCGAGCAGTACTTC
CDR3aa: CSVEVLDRGNFEQYF

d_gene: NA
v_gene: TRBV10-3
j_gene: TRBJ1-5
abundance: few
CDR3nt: TGTGCCATCATGGGATTCAGGGGAGATCAGCCCCAGCATTTT
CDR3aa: CAIMGFRGDQPQHF

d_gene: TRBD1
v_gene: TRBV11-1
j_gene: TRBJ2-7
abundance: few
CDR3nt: TGTGCCAGCAGCTCCCGGGACAGCTACGAGCAGTACTTC
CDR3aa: CASSSRDSYEQYF

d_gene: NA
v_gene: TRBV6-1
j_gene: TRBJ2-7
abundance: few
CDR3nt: TGTGCCAGCAGTGAATTGGGCAAGGGGATCCCCTACGAGCAGTACTTC
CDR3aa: CASSELGKGIPYEQYF

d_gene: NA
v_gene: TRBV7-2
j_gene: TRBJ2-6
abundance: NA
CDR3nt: TGTGCCAGCAGCTTCGCCGCCACAGGTTCTGGGGCCAACGTCCTGACTTTC
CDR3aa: CASSFAATGSGANVLTF

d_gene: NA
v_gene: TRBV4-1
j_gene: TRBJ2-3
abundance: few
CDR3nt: TGCGCCAGCAGCCAACTCGCCGGGACTAGCACAGATACGCAGTATTTT
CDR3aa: CASSQLAGTSTDTQYF

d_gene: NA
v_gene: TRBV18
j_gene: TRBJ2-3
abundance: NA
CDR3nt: TGTGCCAGCTCCCTTTCCGGCGGCACAGATACGCAGTATTTT
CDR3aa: CASSLSGGTDTQYF

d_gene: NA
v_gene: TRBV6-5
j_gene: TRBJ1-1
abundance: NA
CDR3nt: TGTGCCAGCCAGGGAAACATGAACACTGAAGCTTTCTTT
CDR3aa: CASQGNMNTEAFF

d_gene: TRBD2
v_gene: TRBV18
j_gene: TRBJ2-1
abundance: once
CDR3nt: TGTGCCAGCTCACCACTAGCGGGAGTAAACAATGAGCAGTTCTTC
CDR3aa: CASSPLAGVNNEQFF

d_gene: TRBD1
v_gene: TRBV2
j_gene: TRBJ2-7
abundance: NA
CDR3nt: TGTGCCAGCAGTGCTCCGGGGACAGCTTCCTACGAGCAGTACTTC
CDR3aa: CASSAPGTASYEQYF